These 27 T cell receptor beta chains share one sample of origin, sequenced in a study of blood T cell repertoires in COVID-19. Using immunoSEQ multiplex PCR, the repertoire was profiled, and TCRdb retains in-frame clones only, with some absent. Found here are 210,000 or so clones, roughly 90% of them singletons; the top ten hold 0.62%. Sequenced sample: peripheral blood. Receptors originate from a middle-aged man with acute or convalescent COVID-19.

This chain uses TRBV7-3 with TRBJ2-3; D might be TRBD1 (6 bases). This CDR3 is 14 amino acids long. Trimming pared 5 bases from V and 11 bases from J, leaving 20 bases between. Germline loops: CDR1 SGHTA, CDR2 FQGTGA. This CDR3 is CASSPHGTYEVQYF. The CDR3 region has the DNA TGTGCCAGCAGCCCCCACGGGACATACGAGGTGCAGTATTTT.

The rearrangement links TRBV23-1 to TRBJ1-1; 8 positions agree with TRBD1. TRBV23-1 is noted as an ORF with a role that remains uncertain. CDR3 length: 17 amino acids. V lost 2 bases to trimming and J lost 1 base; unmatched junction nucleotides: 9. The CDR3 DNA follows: TGCGCCAGCAGTCAACCAGGGGGCGCGAAGGGGAACACTGAAGCTTTCTTT. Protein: CASSQPGGAKGNTEAFF.

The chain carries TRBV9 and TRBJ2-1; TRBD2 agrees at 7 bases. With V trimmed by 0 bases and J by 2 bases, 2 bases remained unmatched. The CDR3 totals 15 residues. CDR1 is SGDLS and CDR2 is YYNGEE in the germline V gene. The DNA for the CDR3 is TGTGCCAGCAGCGTAGCCAGCGGGACCTACAATGAGCAGTTCTTC. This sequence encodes CASSVASGTYNEQFF.

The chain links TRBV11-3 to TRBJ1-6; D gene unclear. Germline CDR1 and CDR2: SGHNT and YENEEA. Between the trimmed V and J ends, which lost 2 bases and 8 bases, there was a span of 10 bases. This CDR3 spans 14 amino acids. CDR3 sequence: CASSLKGGDSPLHF. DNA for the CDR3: TGTGCCAGCAGCTTAAAGGGAGGAGATTCACCCCTCCACTTT.

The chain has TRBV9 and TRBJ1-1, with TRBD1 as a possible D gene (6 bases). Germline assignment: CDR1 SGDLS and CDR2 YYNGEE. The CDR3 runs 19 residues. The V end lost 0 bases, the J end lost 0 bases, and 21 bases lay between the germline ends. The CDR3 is CASSVALPGQTRMNTEAFF. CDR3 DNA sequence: TGTGCCAGCAGCGTAGCTTTACCGGGACAAACAAGAATGAACACTGAAGCTTTCTTT.

As DNA, the CDR3 is TGTGCCAGCAGCGTAGGGGGTAGCGGGAACTTATACAATGAGCAGTTCTTC. Its protein is CASSVGGSGNLYNEQFF. V gene TRBV9 combines with J gene TRBJ2-1; 8 nucleotides match TRBD2. CDR1 SGDLS and CDR2 YYNGEE come from the germline V gene. CDR3 length equals 17 residues. V was clipped by 0 bases and J by 4 bases; unmatched bases: 9.

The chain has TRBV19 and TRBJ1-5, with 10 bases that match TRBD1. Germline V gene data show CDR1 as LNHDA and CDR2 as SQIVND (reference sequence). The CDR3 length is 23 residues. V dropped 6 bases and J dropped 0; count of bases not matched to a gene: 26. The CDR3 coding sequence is TGTGCCAGTAGCCTACGACACTCCTTTTTCCGGGACAGGGGAAACCATAGCAATCAGCCCCAGCATTTT. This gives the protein CASSLRHSFFRDRGNHSNQPQHF. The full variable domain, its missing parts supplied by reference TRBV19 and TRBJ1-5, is DGGITQSPKYLFRKEGQNVTLSCEQNLNHDAMYWYRQDPGQGLRLIYYSQIVNDFQKGDIAEGYSVSREKKESFPLTVTSAQKNPTAFYLCASSLRHSFFRDRGNHSNQPQHFGDGTRLSIL.

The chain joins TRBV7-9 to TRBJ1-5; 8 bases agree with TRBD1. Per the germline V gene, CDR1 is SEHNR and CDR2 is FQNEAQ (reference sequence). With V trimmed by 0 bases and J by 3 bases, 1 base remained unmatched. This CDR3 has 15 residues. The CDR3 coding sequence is TGTGCCAGCAGCTTAGCGGGACAGGACAATCAGCCCCAGCATTTT. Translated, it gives CASSLAGQDNQPQHF.

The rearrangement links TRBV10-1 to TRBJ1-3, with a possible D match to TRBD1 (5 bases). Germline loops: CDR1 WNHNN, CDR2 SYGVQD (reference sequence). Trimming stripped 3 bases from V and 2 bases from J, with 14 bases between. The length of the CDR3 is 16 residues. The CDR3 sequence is CASSDRIGGTGNTIYF. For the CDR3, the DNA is TGCGCCAGCAGTGATCGCATCGGGGGAACTGGAAACACCATATATTTT.

The CDR3 bases are TGTGCCAGCTGGTCGGCGGGAGGATTCCAAGAGACCCAGTACTTC. This encodes CASWSAGGFQETQYF. This chain connects TRBV6-5 to TRBJ2-5; 8 nucleotides agree with TRBD2. V was clipped by 8 bases and J by 1 base; unmatched bases: 9. CDR3 length: 15 residues. Germline CDR1 is MNHEY and CDR2 is SVGAGI.

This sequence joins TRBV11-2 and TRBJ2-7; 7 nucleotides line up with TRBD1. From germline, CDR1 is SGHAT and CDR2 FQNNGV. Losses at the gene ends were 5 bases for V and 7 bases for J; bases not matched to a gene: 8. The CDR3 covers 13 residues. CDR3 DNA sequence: TGTGCCAGCAGCCCCGGGACAGCAGGGGAGCAGTACTTC. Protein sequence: CASSPGTAGEQYF.

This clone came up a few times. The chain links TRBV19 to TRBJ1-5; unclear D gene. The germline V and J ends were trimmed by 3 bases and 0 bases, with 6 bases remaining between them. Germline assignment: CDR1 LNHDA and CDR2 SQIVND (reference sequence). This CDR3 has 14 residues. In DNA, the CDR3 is TGTGCCAGTAGTATTCCCTATAGCAATCAGCCCCAGCATTTT. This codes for CASSIPYSNQPQHF.

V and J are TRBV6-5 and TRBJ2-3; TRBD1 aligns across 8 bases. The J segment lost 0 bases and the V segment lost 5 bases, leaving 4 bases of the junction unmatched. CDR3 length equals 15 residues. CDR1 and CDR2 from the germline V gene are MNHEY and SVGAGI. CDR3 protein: CASSQTGGSTDTQYF. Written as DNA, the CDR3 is TGTGCCAGCAGTCAAACAGGGGGTAGCACAGATACGCAGTATTTT.

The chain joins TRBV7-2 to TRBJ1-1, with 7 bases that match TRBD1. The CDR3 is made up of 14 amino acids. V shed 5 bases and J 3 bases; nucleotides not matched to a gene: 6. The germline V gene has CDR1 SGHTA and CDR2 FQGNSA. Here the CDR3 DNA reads TGTGCCAGCAGCCCCCGGGACAGCCACACTGAAGCTTTCTTT. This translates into CASSPRDSHTEAFF.

The CDR3 nucleotides read TGTGCCAGCAGCTTGGAAGGACTAGCGGTGAACACCGGGGAGCTGTTTTTT. Translating gives CASSLEGLAVNTGELFF. The rearrangement links TRBV5-5 to TRBJ2-2, with 10 bases identical to TRBD2. With V trimmed by 0 bases and J by 1 base, 3 bases remained unmatched. This CDR3 has 17 amino acids. CDR1 is SGHKS, CDR2 YYEKEE, per germline (reference sequence). Combining the CDR3 with reference TRBV5-5 and TRBJ2-2 gives the whole variable domain DAGVTQSPTHLIKTRGQQVTLRCSPISGHKSVSWYQQVLGQGPQFIFQYYEKEERGRGNFPDRFSARQFPNYSSELNVNALLLGDSALYLCASSLEGLAVNTGELFFGEGSRLTVL.

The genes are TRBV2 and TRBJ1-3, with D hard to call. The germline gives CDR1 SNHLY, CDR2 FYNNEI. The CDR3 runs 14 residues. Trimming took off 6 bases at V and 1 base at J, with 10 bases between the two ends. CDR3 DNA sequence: TGTGCCAGCAGGTGGGCCAAATCTGGAAACACCATATATTTT. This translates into CASRWAKSGNTIYF.

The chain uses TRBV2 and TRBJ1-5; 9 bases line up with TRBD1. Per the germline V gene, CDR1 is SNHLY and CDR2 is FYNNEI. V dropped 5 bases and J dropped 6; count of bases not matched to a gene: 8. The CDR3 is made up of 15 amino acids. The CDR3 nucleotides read TGTGCCAGCAGTTACCAGACAGGGGGACTTCAGCCCCAGCATTTT. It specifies CASSYQTGGLQPQHF.

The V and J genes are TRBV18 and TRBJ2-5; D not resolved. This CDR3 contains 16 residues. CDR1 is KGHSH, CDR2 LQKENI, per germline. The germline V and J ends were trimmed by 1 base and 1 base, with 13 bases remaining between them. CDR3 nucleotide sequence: TGTGCCAGCTCACCACAGCCGCCAGACTTCCAAGAGACCCAGTACTTC. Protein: CASSPQPPDFQETQYF.

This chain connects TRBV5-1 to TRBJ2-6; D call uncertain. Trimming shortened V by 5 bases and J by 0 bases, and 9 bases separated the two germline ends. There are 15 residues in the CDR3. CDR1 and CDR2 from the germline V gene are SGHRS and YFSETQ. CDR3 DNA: TGCGCCAGCAGTTTTGCTAGCTCTGGGGCCAACGTCCTGACTTTC. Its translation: CASSFASSGANVLTF.

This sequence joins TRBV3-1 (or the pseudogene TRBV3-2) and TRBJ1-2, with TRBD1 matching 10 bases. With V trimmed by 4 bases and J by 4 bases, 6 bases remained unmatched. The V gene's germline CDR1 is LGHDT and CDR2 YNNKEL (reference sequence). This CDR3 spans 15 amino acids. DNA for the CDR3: TGTGCCAGCAGCCCAAGGACAGGGGGAGGCTATGGCTACACCTTC. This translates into CASSPRTGGGYGYTF.

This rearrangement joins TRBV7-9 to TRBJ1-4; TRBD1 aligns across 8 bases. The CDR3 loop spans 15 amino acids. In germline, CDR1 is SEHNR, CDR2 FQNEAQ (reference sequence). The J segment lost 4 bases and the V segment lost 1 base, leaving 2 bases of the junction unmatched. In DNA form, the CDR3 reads TGTGCCAGCAGCTTAGGAACAGGGGGTAATGAAAAACTGTTTTTT. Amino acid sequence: CASSLGTGGNEKLFF. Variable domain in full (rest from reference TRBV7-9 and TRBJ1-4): DTGVSQNPRHKITKRGQNVTFRCDPISEHNRLYWYRQTLGQGPEFLTYFQNEAQLEKSRLLSDRFSAERPKGSFSTLEIQRTEQGDSAMYLCASSLGTGGNEKLFFGSGTQLSVL.

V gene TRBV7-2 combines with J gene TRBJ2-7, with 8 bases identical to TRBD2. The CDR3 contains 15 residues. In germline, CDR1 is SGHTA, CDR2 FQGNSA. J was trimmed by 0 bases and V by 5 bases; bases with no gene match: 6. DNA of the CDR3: TGTGCCAGCAGCCGCTTGGCGGGAGGCTCCTACGAGCAGTACTTC. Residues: CASSRLAGGSYEQYF.

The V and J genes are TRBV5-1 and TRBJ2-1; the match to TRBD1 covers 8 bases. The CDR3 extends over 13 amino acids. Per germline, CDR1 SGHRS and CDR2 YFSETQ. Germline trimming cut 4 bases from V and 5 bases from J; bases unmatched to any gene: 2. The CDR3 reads CASSETGDNEQFF. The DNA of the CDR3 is TGCGCCAGCAGCGAGACAGGGGACAATGAGCAGTTCTTC. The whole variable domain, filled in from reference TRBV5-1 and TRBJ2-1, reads KAGVTQTPRYLIKTRGQQVTLSCSPISGHRSVSWYQQTPGQGLQFLFEYFSETQRNKGNFPGRFSGRQFSNSRSEMNVSTLELGDSALYLCASSETGDNEQFFGPGTRLTVL.

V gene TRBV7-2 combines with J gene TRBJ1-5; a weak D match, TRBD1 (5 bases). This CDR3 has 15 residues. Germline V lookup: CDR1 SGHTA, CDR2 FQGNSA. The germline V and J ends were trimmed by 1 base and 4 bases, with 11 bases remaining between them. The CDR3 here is CASSLDGAGNQPQHF. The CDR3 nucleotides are TGTGCCAGCAGCTTAGATGGGGCCGGTAATCAGCCCCAGCATTTT.

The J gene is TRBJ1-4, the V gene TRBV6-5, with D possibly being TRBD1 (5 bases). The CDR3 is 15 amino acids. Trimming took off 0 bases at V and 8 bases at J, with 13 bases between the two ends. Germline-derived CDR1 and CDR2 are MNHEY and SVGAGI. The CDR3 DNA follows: TGTGCCAGCAGTTACTCGGGCCGTTACAGGGAAAAACTGTTTTTT. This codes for CASSYSGRYREKLFF.

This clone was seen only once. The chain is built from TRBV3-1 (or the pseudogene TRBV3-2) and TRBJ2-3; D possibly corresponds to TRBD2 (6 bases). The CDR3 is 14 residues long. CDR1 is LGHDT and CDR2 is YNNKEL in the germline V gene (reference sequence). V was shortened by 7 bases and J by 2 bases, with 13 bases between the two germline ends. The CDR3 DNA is TGTGCCAGCATACTTAGCGGAGCCACAGATACGCAGTATTTT. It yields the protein CASILSGATDTQYF.

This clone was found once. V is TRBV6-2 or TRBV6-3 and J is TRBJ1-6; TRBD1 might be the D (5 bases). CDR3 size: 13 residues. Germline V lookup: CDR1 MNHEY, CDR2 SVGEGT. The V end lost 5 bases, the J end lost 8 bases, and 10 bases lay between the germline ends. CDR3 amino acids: CASSRQLDSPLHF. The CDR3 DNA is TGTGCCAGCAGTCGACAGCTAGATTCACCCCTCCACTTT.